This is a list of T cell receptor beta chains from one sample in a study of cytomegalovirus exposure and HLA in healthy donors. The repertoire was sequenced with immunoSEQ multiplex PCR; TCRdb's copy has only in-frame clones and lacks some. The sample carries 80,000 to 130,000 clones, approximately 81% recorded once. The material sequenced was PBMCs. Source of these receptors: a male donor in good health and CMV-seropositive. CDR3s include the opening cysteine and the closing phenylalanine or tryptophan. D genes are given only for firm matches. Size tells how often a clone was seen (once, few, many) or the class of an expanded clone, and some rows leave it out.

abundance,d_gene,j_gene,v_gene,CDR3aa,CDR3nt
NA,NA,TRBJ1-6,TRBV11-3,CASSLTSGVNSPLHF,TGTGCCAGCAGCTTAACATCCGGGGTTAATTCACCCCTCCACTTT
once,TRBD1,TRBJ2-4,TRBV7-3,CASSTNEGAIQYF,TGTGCCAGCAGCACTAACGAGGGGGCCATTCAGTACTTC
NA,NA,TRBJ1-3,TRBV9,CASSVEEPGNTIYF,TGTGCCAGCAGCGTTGAAGAGCCTGGAAACACCATATATTTT
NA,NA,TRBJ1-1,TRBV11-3,CASSLSRETEAFF,TGTGCCAGCAGCTTGTCAAGGGAGACTGAAGCTTTCTTT
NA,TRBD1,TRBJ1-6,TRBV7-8,CASSFPGQAGGLYNSPLHF,TGTGCCAGCAGCTTCCCGGGACAGGCCGGGGGCCTATATAATTCACCCCTCCACTTT
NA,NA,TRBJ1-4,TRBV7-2,CASSSTTNEKLFF,TGTGCCAGCAGCTCTACAACTAATGAAAAACTGTTTTTT
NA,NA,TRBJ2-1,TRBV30,CAWSEGEVHNEQFF,TGTGCCTGGAGTGAAGGGGAGGTCCACAATGAGCAGTTCTTC
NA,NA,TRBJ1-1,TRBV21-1,CASSVHEAFF,TGTGCCAGCAGCGTCCATGAAGCTTTCTTT
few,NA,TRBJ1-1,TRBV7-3,CASSLQGWGTEAFF,TGTGCCAGCAGCTTACAGGGATGGGGCACTGAAGCTTTCTTT
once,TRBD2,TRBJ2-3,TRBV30,CAYTSGGAVDTQYF,TGTGCCTACACTAGCGGGGGCGCGGTGGATACGCAGTATTTT
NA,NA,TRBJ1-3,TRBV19,CASSVQGLGNTIYF,TGTGCCAGTAGTGTACAGGGTCTCGGAAACACCATATATTTT
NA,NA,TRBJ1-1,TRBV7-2,CASSPDSSFFLMNTEAFF,TGTGCCAGCAGCCCCGACAGCTCCTTTTTCCTTATGAACACTGAAGCTTTCTTT
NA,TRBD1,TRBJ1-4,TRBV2,CASSLTGSAPTNEKLFF,TGTGCCAGCAGTTTGACAGGGAGCGCCCCAACTAATGAAAAACTGTTTTTT
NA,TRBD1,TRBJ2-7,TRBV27,CASSSWGREQGDYEQYF,TGTGCCAGCAGTTCCTGGGGCCGAGAACAGGGGGACTACGAGCAGTACTTC
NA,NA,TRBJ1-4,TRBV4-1,CASSQVGGIGEKLFF,TGCGCCAGCAGCCAAGTGGGAGGTATTGGTGAAAAACTGTTTTTT
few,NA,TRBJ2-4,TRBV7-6,CASSHAGAKNIQYF,TGTGCCAGCAGCCATGCCGGAGCCAAAAACATTCAGTACTTC
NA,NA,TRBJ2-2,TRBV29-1,CSVPGINTGELFF,TGCAGCGTCCCCGGGATCAACACCGGGGAGCTGTTTTTT
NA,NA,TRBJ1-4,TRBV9,CASSVEGQPGANEKLFF,TGTGCCAGCAGCGTAGAGGGCCAACCGGGGGCTAATGAAAAACTGTTTTTT
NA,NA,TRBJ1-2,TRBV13,CASSLGQGTGGYTF,TGTGCCAGCAGCTTAGGGCAGGGGACGGGTGGCTACACCTTC
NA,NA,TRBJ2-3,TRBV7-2,CASSLAQGTDTQYF,TGTGCCAGCAGCTTAGCGCAGGGCACAGATACGCAGTATTTT
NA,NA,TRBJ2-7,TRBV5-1,CASSLVGRDEQYF,TGCGCCAGCAGCTTGGTGGGCAGGGACGAGCAGTACTTC